The present T cell receptor (beta chain) was sequenced within a study of regulatory T cells in long-lasting Graves disease. Overall study: More than 5 years of antithyroid drugs with positive TSH receptor antibodies defined persistent Graves' disease.

Building of the TCR beta libraries involved iRepertoire HTBI primers and Arm-PCR of CDR3 regions. MiXCR was run by TCRdb on the multiplex PCR reads, yielding one entry per CDR3 protein. The sample contains around 460,000 distinct CDR3 sequences, 22% of which appear only once. The CDR3 sequence is 12 residues long. Germline V lookup: CDR1 SNHLY, CDR2 FYNNEI. This clonotype was picked up many times. The antigen is undetermined. Notes on the study in general: Newly diagnosed disease favored TRBV20-1 and TRBJ2-1 over persistent disease.

Documented time point: persistent/refractory GD, antithyroid drugs over 5 years with positive TRAb. The TCR library was prepared using RNA isolated from PBMCs. The sequence was obtained from a female donor with Graves disease. The chain recombines TRBV2 with TRBJ1-1; no firm D call. The starting material was peripheral blood mononuclear cells (PBMCs), obtained when the disease was refractory, from a patient treated with antithyroid drugs. CDR3 residues: CASVIQNTEAFF. CDR3 DNA: TGTGCTTCGGTAATACAGAACACTGAAGCTTTCTTT.